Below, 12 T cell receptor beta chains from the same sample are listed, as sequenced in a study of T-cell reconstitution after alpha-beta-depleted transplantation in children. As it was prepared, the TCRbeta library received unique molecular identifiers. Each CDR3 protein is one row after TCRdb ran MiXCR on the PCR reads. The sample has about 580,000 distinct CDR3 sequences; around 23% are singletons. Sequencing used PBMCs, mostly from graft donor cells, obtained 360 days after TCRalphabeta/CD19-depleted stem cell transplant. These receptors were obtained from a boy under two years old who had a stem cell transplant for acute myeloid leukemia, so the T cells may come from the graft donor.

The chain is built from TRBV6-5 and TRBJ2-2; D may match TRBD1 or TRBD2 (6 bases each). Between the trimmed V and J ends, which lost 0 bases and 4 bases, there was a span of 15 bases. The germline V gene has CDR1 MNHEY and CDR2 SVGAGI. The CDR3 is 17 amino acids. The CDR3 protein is CASSYSSSQGGTGELFF. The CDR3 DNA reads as TGTGCCAGCAGTTACTCGAGTTCACAGGGAGGCACCGGGGAGCTGTTTTTT.

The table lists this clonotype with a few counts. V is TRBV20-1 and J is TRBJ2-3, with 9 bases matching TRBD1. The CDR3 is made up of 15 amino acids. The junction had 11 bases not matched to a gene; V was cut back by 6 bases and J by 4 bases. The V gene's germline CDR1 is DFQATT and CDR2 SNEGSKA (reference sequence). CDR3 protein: CSADVGTGRADTQYF. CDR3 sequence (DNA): TGCAGTGCGGACGTAGGGACAGGGAGGGCAGATACGCAGTATTTT.

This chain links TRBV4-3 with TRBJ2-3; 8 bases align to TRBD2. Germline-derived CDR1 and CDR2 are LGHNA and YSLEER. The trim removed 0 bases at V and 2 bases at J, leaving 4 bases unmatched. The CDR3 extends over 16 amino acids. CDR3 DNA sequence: TGCGCCAGCAGCCAAGATGTCGGGGGGGCCACAGATACGCAGTATTTT. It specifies CASSQDVGGATDTQYF.

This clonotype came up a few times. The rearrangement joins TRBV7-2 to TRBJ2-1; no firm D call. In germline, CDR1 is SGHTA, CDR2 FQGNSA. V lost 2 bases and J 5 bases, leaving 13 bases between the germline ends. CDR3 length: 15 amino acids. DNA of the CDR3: TGTGCCAGCAGCTTAAAGGGTCTAGTCAACAATGAGCAGTTCTTC. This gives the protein CASSLKGLVNNEQFF. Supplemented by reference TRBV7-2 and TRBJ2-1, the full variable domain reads GAGVSQSPSNKVTEKGKDVELRCDPISGHTALYWYRQSLGQGLEFLIYFQGNSAPDKSGLPSDRFSAERTGGSVSTLTIQRTQQEDSAVYLCASSLKGLVNNEQFFGPGTRLTVL.

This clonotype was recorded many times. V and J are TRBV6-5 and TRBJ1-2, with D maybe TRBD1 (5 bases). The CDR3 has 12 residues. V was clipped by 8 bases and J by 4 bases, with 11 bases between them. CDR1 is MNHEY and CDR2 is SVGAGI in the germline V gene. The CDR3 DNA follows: TGTGCCAGCCGTCAACAGGCCTATGGCTACACCTTC. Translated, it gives CASRQQAYGYTF.

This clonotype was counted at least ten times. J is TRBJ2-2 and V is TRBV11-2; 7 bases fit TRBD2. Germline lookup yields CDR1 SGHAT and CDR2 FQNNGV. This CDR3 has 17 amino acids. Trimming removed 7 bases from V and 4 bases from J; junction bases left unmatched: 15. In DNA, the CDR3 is TGTGCCAGCACCCTGGCGGGAGCACTTTTGAGCACCGGGGAGCTGTTTTTT. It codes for CASTLAGALLSTGELFF.

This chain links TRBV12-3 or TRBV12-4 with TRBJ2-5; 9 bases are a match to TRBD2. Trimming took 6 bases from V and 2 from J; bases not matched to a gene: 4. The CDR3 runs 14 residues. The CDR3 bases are TGTGCCAGCAGGAGCGGGGGGAAACAAGAGACCCAGTACTTC. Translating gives CASRSGGKQETQYF.

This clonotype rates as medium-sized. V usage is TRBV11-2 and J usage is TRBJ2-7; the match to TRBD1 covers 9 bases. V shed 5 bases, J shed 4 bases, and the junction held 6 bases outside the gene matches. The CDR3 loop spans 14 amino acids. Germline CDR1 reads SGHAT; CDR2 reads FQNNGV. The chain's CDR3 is CASSLGQGGYEQYV. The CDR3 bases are TGTGCCAGCAGCCTGGGACAGGGCGGTTACGAGCAGTACGTC.

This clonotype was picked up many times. The CDR3 nucleotides read TGTGCCAGCAGTTCCCAGGACAGCCCTAATCAGCCCCAGCATTTT. This gives the protein CASSSQDSPNQPQHF. The chain employs TRBV12-3 or TRBV12-4 and TRBJ1-5, with a tentative D call TRBD1 (6 bases). Trimming shortened V by 4 bases and J by 4 bases, and 14 bases separated the two germline ends. The CDR3 is 15 residues long.

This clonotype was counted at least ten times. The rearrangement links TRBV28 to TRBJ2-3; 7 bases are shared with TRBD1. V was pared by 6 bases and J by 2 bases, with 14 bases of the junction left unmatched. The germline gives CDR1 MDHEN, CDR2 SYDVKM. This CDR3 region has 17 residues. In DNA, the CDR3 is TGTGCCAGCAGCCAAGCTCTTCCGGGACAGTTCACAGATACGCAGTATTTT. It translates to CASSQALPGQFTDTQYF.

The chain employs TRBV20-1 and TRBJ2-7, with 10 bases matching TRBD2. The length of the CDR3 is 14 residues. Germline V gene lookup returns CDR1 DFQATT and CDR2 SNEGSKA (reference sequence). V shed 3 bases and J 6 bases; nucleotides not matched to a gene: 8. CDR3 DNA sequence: TGCAGTGCTAGCCTAAGCGGGGGGGTAGGCGAGCAGTACTTC. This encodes CSASLSGGVGEQYF.

Here the CDR3 DNA reads TGTGCCAGCAGTCTAAGACCTGCCGGGGGCACAGATACGCAGTATTTT. Its translation is CASSLRPAGGTDTQYF. The V gene is TRBV28, the J gene TRBJ2-3; D is perhaps TRBD2 (5 bases). V gave up 5 bases and J gave up 1 base, with 16 bases separating them. The germline V gene has CDR1 MDHEN and CDR2 SYDVKM. The CDR3 consists of 16 residues.